This T cell receptor beta chain was captured by sequencing in a study of blood T cell repertoires in COVID-19. About the study: Samples representing acute and convalescent COVID-19 were sourced from the United States, Italy and Spain.

The assay was immunoSEQ multiplex PCR, and TCRdb's table has in-frame clones only and misses some. The sample holds some 300,000 clones, approximately 90% seen once. The germline CDR1 and CDR2 sequences are MNHEY and SVGAGI. This CDR3 region has 13 residues. Trimming shortened V by 7 bases and J by 2 bases, and 11 bases separated the two germline ends. Enrollees, about 18 to 89 years old, lived in approximately 25 US areas. Individuals in the exposed group had encountered a COVID-19 case within 2 weeks preceding study entry. The sample was PBMCs or T cells enriched from blood (not recorded which). The chain employs TRBV6-5 and TRBJ1-2; D may be TRBD1 (5 bases). The receptor was derived from a woman aged 30 to 39 who had been exposed to COVID-19. Here the CDR3 DNA reads TGTGCCAGCACAGGTTGGGGCAACTATGGCTACACCTTC. Residues: CASTGWGNYGYTF.